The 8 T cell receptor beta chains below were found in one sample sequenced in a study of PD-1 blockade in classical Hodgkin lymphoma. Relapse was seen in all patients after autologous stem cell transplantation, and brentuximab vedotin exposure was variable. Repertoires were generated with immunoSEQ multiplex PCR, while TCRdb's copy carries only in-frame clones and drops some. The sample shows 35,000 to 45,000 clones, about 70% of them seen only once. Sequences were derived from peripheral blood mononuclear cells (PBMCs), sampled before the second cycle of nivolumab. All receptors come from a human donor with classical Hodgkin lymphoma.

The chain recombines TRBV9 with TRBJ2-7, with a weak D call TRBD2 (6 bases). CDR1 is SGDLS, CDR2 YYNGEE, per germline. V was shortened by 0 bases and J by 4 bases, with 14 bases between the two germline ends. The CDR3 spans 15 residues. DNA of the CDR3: TGTGCCAGCAGCGTAGCCCCGGGGGAGGTATACGAGCAGTACTTC. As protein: CASSVAPGEVYEQYF.

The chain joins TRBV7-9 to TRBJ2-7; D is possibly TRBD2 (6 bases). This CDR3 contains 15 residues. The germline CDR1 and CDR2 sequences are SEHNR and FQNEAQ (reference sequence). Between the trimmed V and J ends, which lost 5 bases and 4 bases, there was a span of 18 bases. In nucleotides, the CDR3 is TGTGCCAGCAGCCCTTCCGGGAGTCCCGGGTACGAGCAGTACTTC. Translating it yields CASSPSGSPGYEQYF.

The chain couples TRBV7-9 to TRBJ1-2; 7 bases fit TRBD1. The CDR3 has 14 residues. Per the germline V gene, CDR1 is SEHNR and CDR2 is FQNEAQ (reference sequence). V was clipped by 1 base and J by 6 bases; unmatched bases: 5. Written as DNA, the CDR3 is TGTGCCAGCAGCTTAGTCCCGACAGGGAATGGCTACACCTTC. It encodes CASSLVPTGNGYTF.

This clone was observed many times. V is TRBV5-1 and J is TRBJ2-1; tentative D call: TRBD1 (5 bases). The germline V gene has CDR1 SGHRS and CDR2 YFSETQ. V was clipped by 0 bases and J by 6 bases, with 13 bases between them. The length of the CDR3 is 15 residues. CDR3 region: CASSLEGKQVNEQFF. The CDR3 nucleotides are TGCGCCAGCAGCTTGGAGGGTAAACAGGTCAATGAGCAGTTCTTC. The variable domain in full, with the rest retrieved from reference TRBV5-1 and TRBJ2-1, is KAGVTQTPRYLIKTRGQQVTLSCSPISGHRSVSWYQQTPGQGLQFLFEYFSETQRNKGNFPGRFSGRQFSNSRSEMNVSTLELGDSALYLCASSLEGKQVNEQFFGPGTRLTVL.

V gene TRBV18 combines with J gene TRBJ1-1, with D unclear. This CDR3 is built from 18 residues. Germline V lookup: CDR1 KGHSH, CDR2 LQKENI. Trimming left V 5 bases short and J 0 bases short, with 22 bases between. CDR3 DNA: TGTGCCAGCTCATCATACCCTCTTTCCGGGGAGATGAACACTGAAGCTTTCTTT. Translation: CASSSYPLSGEMNTEAFF.

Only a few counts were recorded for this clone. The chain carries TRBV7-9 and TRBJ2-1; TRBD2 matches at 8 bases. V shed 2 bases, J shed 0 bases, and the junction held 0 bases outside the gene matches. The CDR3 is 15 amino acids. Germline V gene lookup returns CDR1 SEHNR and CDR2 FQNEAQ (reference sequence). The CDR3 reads CASSLLAGSYNEQFF. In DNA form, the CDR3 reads TGTGCCAGCAGCTTACTAGCGGGCTCCTACAATGAGCAGTTCTTC.

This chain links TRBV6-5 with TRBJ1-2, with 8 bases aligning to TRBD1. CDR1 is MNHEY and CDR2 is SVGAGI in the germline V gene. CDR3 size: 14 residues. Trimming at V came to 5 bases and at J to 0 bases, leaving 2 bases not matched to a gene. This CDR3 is CASSRTGSNYGYTF. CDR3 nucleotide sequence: TGTGCCAGCAGTCGGACAGGGTCTAACTATGGCTACACCTTC.

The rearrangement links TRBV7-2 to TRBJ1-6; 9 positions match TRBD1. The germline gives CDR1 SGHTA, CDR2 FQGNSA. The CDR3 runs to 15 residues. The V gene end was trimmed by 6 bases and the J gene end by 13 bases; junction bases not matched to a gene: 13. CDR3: CASSRTGQGTFPLHF. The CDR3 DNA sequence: TGTGCCAGCAGTCGAACGGGACAGGGAACGTTCCCCCTCCACTTT.